These 23 T cell receptor beta chains share one sample of origin, sequenced in a study of CD8+ T cells in alopecia areata. cDNA serving as the sequencing template came from extracted, reverse transcribed RNA. Generated by immunoSEQ multiplex PCR, the TCRdb table keeps only in-frame clones and is missing some. The table has around 140,000 clones, approximately 51% seen once; the top ten hold 0.99%. The source material was CD4+ T cells sorted from blood, sampled at week 0. These receptor sequences come from a human donor with alopecia areata.

The CDR3 loop reads CAIKDTTSYEQYF. The CDR3 coding sequence is TGTGCCATCAAGGACACGACGAGCTACGAGCAGTACTTC. This chain joins TRBV10-3 and TRBJ2-7; the D gene is possibly TRBD1 (5 bases). This CDR3 has 13 residues. Germline V gene lookup returns CDR1 ENHRY and CDR2 SYGVKD. The ends were cut back, 7 bases at V and 3 bases at J, with 13 bases in the middle.

This clone occurred a few times. J is TRBJ2-7 and V is TRBV29-1; D is unresolved. V lost 4 bases, J lost 3 bases, and 7 bases lay in between. Germline V gene data show CDR1 as SQVTM and CDR2 as ANQGSEA. The CDR3 length is 11 residues. The CDR3 reads CSVAKDYEQYF. CDR3 nucleotides: TGCAGCGTTGCAAAAGACTACGAGCAGTACTTC.

This clone has only a few counts. Written as DNA, the CDR3 is TGTGCCAGCACAGGGGAGGGAACAACTAATGAAAAACTGTTTTTT. This sequence encodes CASTGEGTTNEKLFF. This chain links TRBV7-9 with TRBJ1-4; tentative D call: TRBD1 (6 bases). The CDR3 sequence is 15 residues long. With 7 bases removed from V and 0 bases from J, the gap between germline ends came to 12 bases. Germline V gives CDR1 SEHNR, CDR2 FQNEAQ (reference sequence).

This clone is a singleton in its sample. The rearrangement uses TRBV19 and TRBJ2-5; TRBD2 matches 8 bases. The CDR3 extends over 14 amino acids. CDR1 and CDR2 (germline): LNHDA, SQIVND (reference sequence). V gave up 1 base and J gave up 11 bases; unmatched junction bases: 9. CDR3 in DNA: TGTGCCAGTAGTATAGCGGGAGGGCCCCAGGATCAGTACTTC. Translating gives CASSIAGGPQDQYF.

This clone was detected a few times. This sequence joins TRBV7-2 and TRBJ1-2; D is perhaps TRBD1 (5 bases). Trimming shortened V by 1 base and J by 8 bases, and 14 bases separated the two germline ends. Germline CDR1 reads SGHTA; CDR2 reads FQGNSA. This CDR3 region has 14 residues. As DNA, the CDR3 is TGTGCCAGCAGCTTAGAGCGCCAGGGATTAGGCTACACCTTC. Translating it yields CASSLERQGLGYTF.

The rearrangement joins TRBV6-6 to TRBJ1-1; no firm D call. This CDR3 is 13 amino acids long. The ends were cut back, 7 bases at V and 6 bases at J, with 15 bases in the middle. Germline loops: CDR1 MNHNY, CDR2 SVGAGI (reference sequence). This CDR3 is CASTTNYYPEAFF. CDR3 nucleotide sequence: TGTGCCAGCACTACTAACTATTACCCTGAAGCTTTCTTT.

This clone was counted a single time. The chain is built from TRBV5-1 and TRBJ2-5; 8 nucleotides match TRBD2. Germline V CDR1 and CDR2: SGHRS, YFSETQ. CDR3 length: 14 amino acids. The ends lost 3 bases at V and 4 bases at J; junction bases unmatched: 5. The CDR3 here is CASSSAGGPETQYF. The CDR3 nucleotides are TGCGCCAGCAGCTCGGCGGGGGGCCCAGAGACCCAGTACTTC.

This rearrangement joins TRBV5-1 to TRBJ1-2; weak D call: TRBD1 (5 bases). The CDR3 totals 15 residues. The V gene lost 1 base and the J gene lost 9 bases, with 19 bases spanning the gap. Germline CDR1 SGHRS, CDR2 YFSETQ. The CDR3 protein is CASSLLVGTQASYTF. The CDR3, as DNA: TGCGCCAGCAGCTTGTTGGTCGGGACCCAGGCGAGCTACACCTTC.

In this sample, this clone turned up a few times. This rearrangement joins TRBV11-2 to TRBJ2-7; TRBD1 is a possible D gene (5 bases). Trimming removed 5 bases at V and 3 bases at J, with 17 bases between. This CDR3 has 15 residues. Germline-derived CDR1 and CDR2 are SGHAT and FQNNGV. The CDR3 spells CASSASRVESYEQYF. The CDR3 DNA reads as TGTGCCAGCAGCGCATCCAGGGTAGAGAGCTACGAGCAGTACTTC.

V and J are TRBV10-3 and TRBJ2-3; D is unresolved. With 2 bases removed from V and 4 bases from J, the gap between germline ends came to 10 bases. Germline lookup yields CDR1 ENHRY and CDR2 SYGVKD. The CDR3 is made up of 14 amino acids. The CDR3: CAISEVGMADTQYF. The CDR3 DNA reads TGTGCCATCAGTGAGGTGGGAATGGCAGATACGCAGTATTTT.

The chain is built from TRBV4-1 and TRBJ1-2; possibly TRBD1 for D (6 bases). Trimming stripped 1 base from V and 0 bases from J, with 21 bases between. Germline V gene sequence: CDR1 MGHRA, CDR2 YSYEKL. The CDR3 spans 19 residues. In DNA form, the CDR3 reads TGCGCCAGCAGCCAAGCCAGGGGCCCCGGAGCTCCAGCTAACTATGGCTACACCTTC. Protein: CASSQARGPGAPANYGYTF.

This clone has just a few counts. V and J are TRBV29-1 and TRBJ2-7; D might be TRBD2 (5 bases). CDR1 and CDR2 from the germline V gene are SQVTM and ANQGSEA. This CDR3 has 12 residues. Between the trimmed V and J ends, which lost 4 bases and 3 bases, there was a span of 10 bases. This CDR3 is CSVGQAVYEQYF. CDR3 coding DNA: TGCAGCGTTGGTCAAGCGGTCTACGAGCAGTACTTC.

Only a few counts were recorded for this clone. CDR3 bases: TGTGCCAGCAGACTAGCGGGGGCGAACAATGAGCAGTTCTTC. As protein: CASRLAGANNEQFF. The J gene is TRBJ2-1, the V gene TRBV25-1; TRBD2 agrees at 11 bases. V was clipped by 6 bases and J by 5 bases; unmatched bases: 3. Per germline, CDR1 MGHDK and CDR2 SYGVNS. The CDR3 contains 14 residues.

A remark on this clone: Other DNA sequences of this sample code for an identical CDR3. The chain recombines TRBV30 with TRBJ1-1; 8 bases align to TRBD1. The CDR3 runs 13 residues. Germline loops: CDR1 GTSNPN, CDR2 SVGIG (reference sequence). Trimming at V came to 3 bases and at J to 3 bases, leaving 3 bases not matched to a gene. The CDR3: CAWSQDRDTEAFF. CDR3 nucleotides: TGTGCCTGGAGCCAGGACAGGGACACTGAAGCTTTCTTT. Full variable domain (remainder filled in from reference TRBV30 and TRBJ1-1): SQTIHQWPATLVQPVGSPLSLECTVEGTSNPNLYWYRQAAGRGLQLLFYSVGIGQISSEVPQNLSASRPQDRQFILSSKKLLLSDSGFYLCAWSQDRDTEAFFGQGTRLTVV.

This chain joins TRBV30 and TRBJ2-7; D is perhaps TRBD2 (5 bases). The CDR3 sequence is 11 residues long. Germline V gene data show CDR1 as GTSNPN and CDR2 as SVGIG (reference sequence). V was shortened by 4 bases and J by 5 bases, with 9 bases between the two germline ends. The CDR3 reads CAWTHGDEQYF. The CDR3 DNA follows: TGTGCCTGGACTCACGGGGACGAGCAGTACTTC.

This clone came up a few times. V gene TRBV30 combines with J gene TRBJ1-5, with D maybe TRBD1 (5 bases). V dropped 0 bases and J dropped 6 bases, with 9 bases sitting between them. Germline CDR1 GTSNPN, CDR2 SVGIG (reference sequence). CDR3 size: 13 residues. CDR3 nucleotide sequence: TGTGCCTGGAGTGTGAAGGGGCCTCAGCCCCAGCATTTT. Its protein product is CAWSVKGPQPQHF.

This chain links TRBV18 with TRBJ2-1; TRBD2 is a possible D gene (6 bases). The ends were cut back, 4 bases at V and 9 bases at J, with 16 bases in the middle. CDR1 is KGHSH, CDR2 LQKENI, per germline. The CDR3 covers 14 residues. Here the CDR3 DNA reads TGTGCCAGCTCACTGGGGCAGGGAGGAATTGAGCAGTTCTTC. Amino acids: CASSLGQGGIEQFF.

V is TRBV27 and J is TRBJ2-1, with TRBD2 matching over 10 bases. The CDR3 spans 15 residues. Trimming removed 6 bases from V and 7 bases from J; junction bases left unmatched: 9. Germline V gene data show CDR1 as MNHEY and CDR2 as SMNVEV (reference sequence). The CDR3 loop reads CASRVSGRAGNEQFF. DNA for the CDR3: TGTGCCAGCAGAGTCAGCGGGAGGGCAGGGAATGAGCAGTTCTTC.

V and J are TRBV29-1 and TRBJ1-2; TRBD1 might be the D (5 bases). The CDR3 spans 13 residues. The germline V gene has CDR1 SQVTM and CDR2 ANQGSEA. Trimming took off 7 bases at V and 0 bases at J, with 12 bases between the two ends. The CDR3 bases are TGCAGCGCCAGCAGGGTAGCTAACTATGGCTACACCTTC. It codes for CSASRVANYGYTF.

DNA of the CDR3: TGCAGCGGAGCGGCAGGCACTGGAAACACCATATATTTT. This encodes CSGAAGTGNTIYF. The gene calls are TRBV29-1 and TRBJ1-3; no definite D call. Deletions cut 7 bases from V and 2 bases from J, with 12 bases between. Germline values: CDR1 SQVTM, CDR2 ANQGSEA. This CDR3 comprises 13 residues.

This rearrangement joins TRBV6-1 to TRBJ2-5; no definite D call. Germline CDR1 reads MNHNS; CDR2 reads SASEGT. V gave up 6 bases and J gave up 2 bases, with 13 bases separating them. This CDR3 region has 14 residues. The CDR3 reads CASRNSGRQETQYF. The CDR3 region has the DNA TGTGCCAGCAGAAATTCGGGCCGGCAAGAGACCCAGTACTTC.

This clone has only a few counts. The rearrangement uses TRBV2 and TRBJ2-2; no firm D call. Trimming stripped 6 bases from V and 1 base from J, with 12 bases between. The CDR3 contains 15 residues. CDR1 is SNHLY, CDR2 FYNNEI, per germline. The CDR3 bases are TGTGCCAGCAGCTTGACAAGTAGGAACACCGGGGAGCTGTTTTTT. This gives the protein CASSLTSRNTGELFF.

V gene TRBV6-1 combines with J gene TRBJ1-5, with unresolved D. There are 14 residues in the CDR3. The germline CDR1 and CDR2 sequences are MNHNS and SASEGT. Trimming cost V 7 bases and J 6 bases, with 16 bases left between them. The CDR3 DNA reads TGTGCCAGCACTTCTGGTGGTTTGCGTCAGCCCCAGCATTTT. It codes for CASTSGGLRQPQHF.